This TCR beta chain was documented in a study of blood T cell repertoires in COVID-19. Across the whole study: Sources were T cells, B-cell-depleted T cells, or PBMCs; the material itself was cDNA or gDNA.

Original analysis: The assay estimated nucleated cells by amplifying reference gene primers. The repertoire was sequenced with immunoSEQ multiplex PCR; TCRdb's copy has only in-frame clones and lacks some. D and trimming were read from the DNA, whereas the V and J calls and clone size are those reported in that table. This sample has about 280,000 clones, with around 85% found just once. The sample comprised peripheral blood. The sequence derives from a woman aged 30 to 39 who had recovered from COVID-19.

The chain's CDR3 is CASRGTGYTGELFF. In nucleotides, the CDR3 is TGTGCCAGCCGCGGGACAGGATACACCGGGGAGCTGTTTTTT. The rearrangement uses TRBV6-5 and TRBJ2-2, with 8 bases lining up with TRBD1. Germline CDR1 is MNHEY and CDR2 is SVGAGI. The CDR3 contains 14 residues. Trimming removed 8 bases from V and 3 bases from J; junction bases left unmatched: 5.